This TCR beta chain was sequenced for a study of T cell repertoires in cytomegalovirus infection. Study summary: Newly reported HLA-C-restricted and thoroughly characterized HLA-B-restricted CMV epitopes were employed. CMV infection plus the matching HLA type was flagged by public TCR beta signatures.

Concerning this clonotype itself: Its antigen is as yet unknown.

The CDR3 is made up of 15 amino acids. The V gene lost 4 bases and the J gene lost 6 bases, with 18 bases spanning the gap. TCRdb processed the reads anew with MiXCR; each CDR3 protein has one entry. The data show 650,000 to 900,000 distinct CDR3 sequences, approximately 32% seen once. Findings and limits, study-wide: CMV-specific HLA-C-restricted TCR beta clonotypes dominated the ex vivo response.

The sequenced sample was cultured CD8+ T cells from PBMCs, obtained from culture after CMV antigen stimulation. The receptor was isolated from a human donor in good health (CMV status not recorded). Some clones in this sample may be carry-over from other donors' samples. V usage is TRBV12-3 or TRBV12-4 and J usage is TRBJ1-2, with unresolved D. The CDR3 loop reads CASSSPKGPRDGYTF. DNA of the CDR3: TGTGCCAGCAGTTCCCCCAAGGGCCCCCGGGATGGCTACACCTTC.